This T cell receptor (beta chain) was identified in a study of T cells in tumors after PD-1 blockade. Looking at the study overall: Patients had no prior checkpoint blockade, systemic immunosuppressants, or anti-cancer therapy within 4 weeks.

TCRdb's table, derived via immunoSEQ multiplex PCR, lists solely in-frame clones and lacks some. The data contain about 59,000 clones, about four fifths of them seen just once; the ten biggest clones take up around an eighth. CDR1 SGHTA and CDR2 FQGNSA come from the germline V gene. This CDR3 spans 15 amino acids. J lost 1 base, V lost 2 bases, and 2 bases had no gene match. A single count supports this clone. Genomic DNA template from tumor biopsies or peripheral blood, about 600 ng to 6,004 ng input. Sequenced here: PBMCs, sampled before anti-PD-1 treatment. This clonotype was obtained from a human donor with basal cell carcinoma. The chain has TRBV7-2 and TRBJ2-3, with TRBD2 identical over 8 bases. The CDR3 loop is CASSLRRGGTDTQYF. The CDR3 nucleotides are TGTGCCAGCAGCTTAAGGCGGGGGGGCACAGATACGCAGTATTTT.